This T cell receptor (beta chain) was profiled in a study of T cell changes during pregnancy in multiple sclerosis. This CDR3 spans 16 amino acids. Losses at the gene ends were 5 bases for V and 4 bases for J; bases not matched to a gene: 8. The V gene's germline CDR1 is SGHTA and CDR2 FQGNSA. The protocol was immunoSEQ multiplex PCR, while the TCRdb copy is restricted to in-frame clones and leaves out a portion. The sample carries under 55,000 clones, approximately 91% recorded once. This clone came up a few times. V and J are TRBV7-2 and TRBJ2-6; 7 positions agree with TRBD1. Source: CD4+ T cells from peripheral blood mononuclear cells, taken after pregnancy. The receptor comes from a female donor in good health, enrolled as a control in a pregnancy study. CDR3 sequence reads: CASSVRQGAGANVLTF. The CDR3 DNA reads TGTGCCAGCAGCGTTAGACAGGGAGCAGGGGCCAACGTCCTGACTTTC.